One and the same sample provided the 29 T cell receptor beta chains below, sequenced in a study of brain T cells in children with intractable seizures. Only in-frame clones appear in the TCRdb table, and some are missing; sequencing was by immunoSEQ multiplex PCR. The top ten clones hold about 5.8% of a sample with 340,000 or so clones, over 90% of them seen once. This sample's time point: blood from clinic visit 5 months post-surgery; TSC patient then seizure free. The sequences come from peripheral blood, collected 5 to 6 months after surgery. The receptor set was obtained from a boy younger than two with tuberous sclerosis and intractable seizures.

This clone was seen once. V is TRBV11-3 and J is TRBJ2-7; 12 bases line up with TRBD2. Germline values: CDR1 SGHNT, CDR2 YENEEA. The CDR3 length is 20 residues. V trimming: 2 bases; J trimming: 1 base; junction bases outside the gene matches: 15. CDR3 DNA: TGTGCCAGCAGCTTAAGGCCGGGACTAGCGGGCCACCGTGGGTCCTACGAGCAGTACTTC. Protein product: CASSLRPGLAGHRGSYEQYF.

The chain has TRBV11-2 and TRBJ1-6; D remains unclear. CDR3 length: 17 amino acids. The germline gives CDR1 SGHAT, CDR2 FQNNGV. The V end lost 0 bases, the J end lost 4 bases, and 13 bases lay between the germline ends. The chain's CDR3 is CASSLDRHSRYNSPLHF. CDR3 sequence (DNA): TGTGCCAGCAGCTTAGATAGGCACTCCAGATATAATTCACCCCTCCACTTT.

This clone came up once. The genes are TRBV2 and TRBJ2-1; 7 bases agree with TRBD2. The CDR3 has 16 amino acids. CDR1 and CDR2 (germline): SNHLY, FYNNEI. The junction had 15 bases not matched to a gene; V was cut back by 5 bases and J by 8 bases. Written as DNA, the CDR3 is TGTGCCAGCAGTATCCCGGGACTATCAGGGTTATATGAGCAGTTCTTC. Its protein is CASSIPGLSGLYEQFF.

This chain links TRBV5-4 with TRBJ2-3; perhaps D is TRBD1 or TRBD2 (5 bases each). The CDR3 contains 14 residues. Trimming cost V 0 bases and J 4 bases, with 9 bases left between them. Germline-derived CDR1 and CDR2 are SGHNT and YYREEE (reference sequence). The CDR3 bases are TGTGCCAGCAGCTTGGTAAGAGGGGCAGATACGCAGTATTTT. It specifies CASSLVRGADTQYF.

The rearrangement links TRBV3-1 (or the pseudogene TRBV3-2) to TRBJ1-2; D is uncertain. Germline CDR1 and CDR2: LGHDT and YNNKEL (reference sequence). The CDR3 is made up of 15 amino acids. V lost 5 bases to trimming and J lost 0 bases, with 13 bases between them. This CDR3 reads CASSEGGEANYGYTF. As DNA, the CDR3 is TGTGCCAGCAGCGAAGGCGGGGAAGCTAACTATGGCTACACCTTC.

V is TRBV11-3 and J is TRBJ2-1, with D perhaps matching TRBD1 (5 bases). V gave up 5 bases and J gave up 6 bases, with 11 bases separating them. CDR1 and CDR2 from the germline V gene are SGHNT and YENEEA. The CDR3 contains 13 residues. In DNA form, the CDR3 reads TGTGCCAGCAGCCCATCTAGGGGCAATGAGCAGTTCTTC. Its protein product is CASSPSRGNEQFF.

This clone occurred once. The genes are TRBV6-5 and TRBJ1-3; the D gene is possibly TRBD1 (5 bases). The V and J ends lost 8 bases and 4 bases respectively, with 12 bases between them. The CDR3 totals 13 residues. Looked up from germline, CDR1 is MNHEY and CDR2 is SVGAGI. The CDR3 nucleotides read TGTGCCAGCTTGGGGGTGTTCGGAAACACCATATATTTT. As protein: CASLGVFGNTIYF.

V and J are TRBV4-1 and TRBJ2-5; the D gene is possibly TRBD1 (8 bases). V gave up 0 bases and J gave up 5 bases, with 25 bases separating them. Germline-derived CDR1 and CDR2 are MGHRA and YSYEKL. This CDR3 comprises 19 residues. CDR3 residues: CASSQDQVLTGGGGETQYF. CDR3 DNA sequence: TGCGCCAGCAGCCAAGATCAGGTGTTAACAGGGGGGGGAGGGGAGACCCAGTACTTC.

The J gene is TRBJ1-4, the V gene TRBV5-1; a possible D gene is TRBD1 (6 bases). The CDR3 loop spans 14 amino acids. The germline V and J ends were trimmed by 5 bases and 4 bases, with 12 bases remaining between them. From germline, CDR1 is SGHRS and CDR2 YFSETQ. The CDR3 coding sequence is TGCGCCAGCAGGAGGGGGGACGGTAATGAAAAACTGTTTTTT. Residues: CASRRGDGNEKLFF.

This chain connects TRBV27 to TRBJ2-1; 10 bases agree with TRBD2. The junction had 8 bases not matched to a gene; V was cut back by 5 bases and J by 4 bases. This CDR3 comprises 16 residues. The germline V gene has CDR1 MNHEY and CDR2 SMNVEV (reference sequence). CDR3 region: CASSGPGLARYNEQFF. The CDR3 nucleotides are TGTGCCAGCAGTGGGCCGGGACTAGCGAGATACAATGAGCAGTTCTTC.

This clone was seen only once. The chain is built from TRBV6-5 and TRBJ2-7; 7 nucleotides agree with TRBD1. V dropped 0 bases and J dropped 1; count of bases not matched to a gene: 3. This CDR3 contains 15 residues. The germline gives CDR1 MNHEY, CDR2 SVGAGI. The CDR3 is CASSYSTGASYEQYF. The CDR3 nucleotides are TGTGCCAGCAGTTACTCTACAGGGGCTTCCTACGAGCAGTACTTC.

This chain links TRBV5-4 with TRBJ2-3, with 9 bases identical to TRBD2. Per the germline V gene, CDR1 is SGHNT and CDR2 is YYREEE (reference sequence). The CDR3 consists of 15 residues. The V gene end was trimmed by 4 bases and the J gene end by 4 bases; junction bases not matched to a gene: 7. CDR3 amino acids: CASSGGAGGPDTQYF. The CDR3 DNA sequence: TGTGCCAGCAGCGGGGGAGCGGGAGGACCAGATACGCAGTATTTT.

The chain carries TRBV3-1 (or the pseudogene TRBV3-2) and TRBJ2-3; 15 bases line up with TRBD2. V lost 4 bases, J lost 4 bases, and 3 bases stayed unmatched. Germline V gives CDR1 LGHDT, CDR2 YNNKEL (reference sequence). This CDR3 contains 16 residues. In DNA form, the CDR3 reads TGTGCCAGCAGCCCGGGACTAGCGGGAGGATCAGATACGCAGTATTTT. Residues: CASSPGLAGGSDTQYF.

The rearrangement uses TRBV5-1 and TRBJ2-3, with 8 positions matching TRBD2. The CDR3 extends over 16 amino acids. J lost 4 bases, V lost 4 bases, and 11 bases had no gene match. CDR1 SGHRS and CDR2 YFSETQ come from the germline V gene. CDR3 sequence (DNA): TGCGCCAGCAGCGGACTGACTAGCGACGGGCCAGATACGCAGTATTTT. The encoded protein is CASSGLTSDGPDTQYF.

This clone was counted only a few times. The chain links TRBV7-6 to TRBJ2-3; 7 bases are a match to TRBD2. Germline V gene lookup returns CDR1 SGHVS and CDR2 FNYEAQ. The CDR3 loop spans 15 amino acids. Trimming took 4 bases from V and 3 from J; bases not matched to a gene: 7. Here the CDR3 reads CASSSDWGGTDTQYF. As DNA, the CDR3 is TGTGCCAGCAGCTCAGACTGGGGGGGAACAGATACGCAGTATTTT.

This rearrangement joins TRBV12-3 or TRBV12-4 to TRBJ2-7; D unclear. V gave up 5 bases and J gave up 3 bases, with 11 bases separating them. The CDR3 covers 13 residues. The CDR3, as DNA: TGTGCCAGCAGTGTCAACAACTACTACGAGCAGTACTTC. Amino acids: CASSVNNYYEQYF.

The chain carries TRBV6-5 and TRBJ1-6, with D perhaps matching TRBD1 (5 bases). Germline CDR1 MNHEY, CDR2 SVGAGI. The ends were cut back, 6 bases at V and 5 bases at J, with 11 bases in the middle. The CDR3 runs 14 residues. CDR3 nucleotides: TGTGCCAGCAGGAGACAGAACCATAATTCACCCCTCCACTTT. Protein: CASRRQNHNSPLHF.

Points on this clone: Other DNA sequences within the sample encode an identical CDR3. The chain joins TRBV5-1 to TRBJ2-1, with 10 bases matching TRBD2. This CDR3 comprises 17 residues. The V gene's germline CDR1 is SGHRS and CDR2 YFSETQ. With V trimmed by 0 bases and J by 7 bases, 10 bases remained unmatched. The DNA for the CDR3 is TGCGCCAGCAGCTTGGTCGGGCGAGCGGGGGGGCCTAATGAGCAGTTCTTC. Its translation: CASSLVGRAGGPNEQFF.

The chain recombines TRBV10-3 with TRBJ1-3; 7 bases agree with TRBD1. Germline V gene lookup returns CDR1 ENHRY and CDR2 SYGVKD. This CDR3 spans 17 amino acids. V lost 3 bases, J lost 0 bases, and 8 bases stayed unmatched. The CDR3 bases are TGTGCCATCAGTGATCGAATAAACAGGGGCTCTGGAAACACCATATATTTT. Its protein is CAISDRINRGSGNTIYF.

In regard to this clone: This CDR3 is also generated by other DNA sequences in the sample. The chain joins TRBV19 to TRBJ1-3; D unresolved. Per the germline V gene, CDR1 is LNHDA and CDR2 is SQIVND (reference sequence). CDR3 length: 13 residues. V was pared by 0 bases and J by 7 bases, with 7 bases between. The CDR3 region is CASSIDSGNTIYF. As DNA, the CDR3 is TGTGCCAGTAGTATAGATTCAGGCAACACCATATATTTT.

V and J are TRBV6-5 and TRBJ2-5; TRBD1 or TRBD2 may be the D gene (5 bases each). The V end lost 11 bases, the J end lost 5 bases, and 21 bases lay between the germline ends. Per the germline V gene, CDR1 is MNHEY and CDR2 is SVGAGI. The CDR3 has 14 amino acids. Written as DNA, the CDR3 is TGTGCCGCTACGAGGACACGGGGATCTGAGACCCAGTACTTC. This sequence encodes CAATRTRGSETQYF.

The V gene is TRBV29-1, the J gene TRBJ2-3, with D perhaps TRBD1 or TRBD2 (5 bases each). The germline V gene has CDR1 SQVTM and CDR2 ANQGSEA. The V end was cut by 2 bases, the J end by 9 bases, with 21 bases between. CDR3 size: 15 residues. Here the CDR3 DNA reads TGCAGCGTTGAAAGGTGGGCTGGGGGAGAAGGGACGCAGTATTTT. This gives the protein CSVERWAGGEGTQYF.

This CDR3 is CASSLFFRTGELFF. In DNA, the CDR3 is TGTGCCAGCAGTTTATTCTTTCGCACCGGGGAGCTGTTTTTT. The rearrangement uses TRBV27 and TRBJ2-2; D call uncertain. The V end was cut by 1 base, the J end by 4 bases, with 7 bases between. This CDR3 region has 14 residues. In germline, CDR1 is MNHEY, CDR2 SMNVEV (reference sequence).

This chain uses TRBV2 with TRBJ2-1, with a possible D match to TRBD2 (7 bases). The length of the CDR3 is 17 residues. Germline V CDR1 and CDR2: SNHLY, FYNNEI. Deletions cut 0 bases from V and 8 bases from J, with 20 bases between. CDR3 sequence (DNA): TGTGCCAGCAGTGAAGCGCTCCGAGGGGGGGCCCCCGATGAGCAGTTCTTC. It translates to CASSEALRGGAPDEQFF.

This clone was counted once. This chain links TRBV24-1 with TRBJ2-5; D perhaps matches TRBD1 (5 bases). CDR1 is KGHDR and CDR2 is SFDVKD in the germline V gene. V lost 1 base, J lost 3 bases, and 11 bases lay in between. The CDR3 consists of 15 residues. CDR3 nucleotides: TGTGCCACCAGTGATTTCACAGGAACTAAAGAGACCCAGTACTTC. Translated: CATSDFTGTKETQYF.

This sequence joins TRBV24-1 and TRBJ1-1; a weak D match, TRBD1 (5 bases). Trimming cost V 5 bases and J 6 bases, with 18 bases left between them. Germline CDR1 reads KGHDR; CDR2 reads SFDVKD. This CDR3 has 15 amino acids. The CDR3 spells CATSAQKGVNAEAFF. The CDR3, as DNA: TGTGCCACCAGTGCTCAAAAAGGGGTCAACGCTGAAGCTTTCTTT.

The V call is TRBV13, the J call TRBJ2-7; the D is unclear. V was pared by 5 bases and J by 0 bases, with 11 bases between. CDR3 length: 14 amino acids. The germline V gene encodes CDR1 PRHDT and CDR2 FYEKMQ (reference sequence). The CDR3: CASSHLESSYEQYF. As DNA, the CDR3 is TGTGCCAGCAGCCACCTGGAAAGCTCCTACGAGCAGTACTTC.

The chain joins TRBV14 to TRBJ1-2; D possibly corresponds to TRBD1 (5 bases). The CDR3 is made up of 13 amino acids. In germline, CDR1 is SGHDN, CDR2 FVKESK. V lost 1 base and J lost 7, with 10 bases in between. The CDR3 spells CASSQVAGSGYTF. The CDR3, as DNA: TGTGCCAGCAGCCAAGTGGCAGGGAGTGGCTACACCTTC.

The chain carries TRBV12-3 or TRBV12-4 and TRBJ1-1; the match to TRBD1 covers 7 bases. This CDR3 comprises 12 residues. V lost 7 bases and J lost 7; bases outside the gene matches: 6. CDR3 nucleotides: TGTGCCAGCACACAGGGGCTCAGTGAAGCTTTCTTT. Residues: CASTQGLSEAFF.